Below are 10 T cell receptor beta chains sequenced from a single sample in a study of control samples from healthy donors and cancer patients. The table came from immunoSEQ multiplex PCR; TCRdb's copy has only in-frame clones and leaves some out. The sample shows 150,000 or so clones, roughly 93% of them seen only once. Sequencing was carried out using blood. These receptors originate from a man aged 18-30 years in good health.

V gene TRBV30 combines with J gene TRBJ1-2; TRBD1 agrees at 7 bases. Germline CDR1 GTSNPN, CDR2 SVGIG (reference sequence). J was trimmed by 8 bases and V by 2 bases; bases with no gene match: 8. The CDR3 has 13 residues. The CDR3 bases are TGTGCCTGGAGTCCCGACAGGGAGGTAGGCTACACCTTC. Translating gives CAWSPDREVGYTF.

The chain is built from TRBV7-6 and TRBJ2-1; 9 bases map to TRBD2. CDR1 and CDR2 from the germline V gene are SGHVS and FNYEAQ. This CDR3 region has 16 residues. V lost 2 bases to trimming and J lost 7 bases; unmatched junction nucleotides: 9. The CDR3 region has the DNA TGTGCCAGCAGCTTAACTAGTAGCGGGGGTTTGAATGAGCAGTTCTTC. It translates to CASSLTSSGGLNEQFF.

The genes are TRBV28 and TRBJ1-5, with D hard to call. V gave up 7 bases and J gave up 5 bases, with 12 bases separating them. Germline V gene sequence: CDR1 MDHEN, CDR2 SYDVKM. This CDR3 has 13 amino acids. The CDR3 DNA sequence: TGTGCCAGCAAACCGGGAGGCGATCAGCCCCAGCATTTT. Translation gives CASKPGGDQPQHF.

V and J are TRBV5-6 and TRBJ2-1, with a tentative D call TRBD1 (6 bases). The CDR3 is 15 residues long. Between the trimmed V and J ends, which lost 0 bases and 2 bases, there was a span of 9 bases. CDR1 is SGHDT, CDR2 YYEEEE, per germline. The CDR3 DNA reads as TGTGCCAGCAGCTTGGGCAGGGGTCCCTACAATGAGCAGTTCTTC. Its translation: CASSLGRGPYNEQFF.

The chain joins TRBV5-4 to TRBJ2-1, with 11 positions matching TRBD1. From germline, CDR1 is SGHNT and CDR2 YYREEE (reference sequence). CDR3 size: 15 residues. With 4 bases clipped from V and 3 bases from J, the junction kept 3 bases outside the gene matches. The CDR3 reads CASSPDRGRYNEQFF. The DNA of the CDR3 is TGTGCCAGCAGCCCGGACAGGGGGCGCTACAATGAGCAGTTCTTC.

The chain joins TRBV14 to TRBJ2-7; D is undetermined. V lost 0 bases, J lost 2 bases, and 11 bases lay in between. Germline V gene sequence: CDR1 SGHDN, CDR2 FVKESK. This CDR3 is built from 15 residues. DNA of the CDR3: TGTGCCAGCAGCCAAGATCTCTTTCCGACCTACGAGCAGTACTTC. It specifies CASSQDLFPTYEQYF.

The chain joins TRBV5-8 to TRBJ2-3, with D hard to call. Germline V CDR1 and CDR2: SGHTS, YDEGEE. The CDR3 totals 15 residues. V lost 2 bases and J lost 0, with 10 bases in between. CDR3 sequence: CASSFAGTSTDTQYF. The CDR3 DNA reads as TGTGCCAGCAGCTTCGCCGGTACAAGCACAGATACGCAGTATTTT.

The rearrangement joins TRBV6-5 to TRBJ2-2, with unresolved D. Trimming pared 2 bases from V and 9 bases from J, leaving 10 bases between. This CDR3 contains 13 residues. CDR1 and CDR2 from the germline V gene are MNHEY and SVGAGI. The CDR3 DNA is TGTGCCAGCAGTTACAACGGTGACCGGGAGCTGTTTTTT. Translation gives CASSYNGDRELFF.

This clone came up once. The chain is built from TRBV27 and TRBJ2-5; 7 nucleotides agree with TRBD1. Per germline, CDR1 MNHEY and CDR2 SMNVEV (reference sequence). The CDR3 has 14 residues. V trimming: 5 bases; J trimming: 2 bases; junction bases outside the gene matches: 5. CDR3 DNA: TGTGCCAGCAGTCGGACAGGAAGGCAAGAGACCCAGTACTTC. Encoded protein: CASSRTGRQETQYF.

The chain joins TRBV6-5 to TRBJ1-6; no clear D. The germline gives CDR1 MNHEY, CDR2 SVGAGI. The CDR3 runs 13 residues. The V end was cut by 4 bases, the J end by 11 bases, with 12 bases between. The CDR3 reads CASSLGGGAPLHF. In DNA, the CDR3 is TGTGCCAGCAGTTTAGGAGGCGGCGCACCCCTCCACTTT.